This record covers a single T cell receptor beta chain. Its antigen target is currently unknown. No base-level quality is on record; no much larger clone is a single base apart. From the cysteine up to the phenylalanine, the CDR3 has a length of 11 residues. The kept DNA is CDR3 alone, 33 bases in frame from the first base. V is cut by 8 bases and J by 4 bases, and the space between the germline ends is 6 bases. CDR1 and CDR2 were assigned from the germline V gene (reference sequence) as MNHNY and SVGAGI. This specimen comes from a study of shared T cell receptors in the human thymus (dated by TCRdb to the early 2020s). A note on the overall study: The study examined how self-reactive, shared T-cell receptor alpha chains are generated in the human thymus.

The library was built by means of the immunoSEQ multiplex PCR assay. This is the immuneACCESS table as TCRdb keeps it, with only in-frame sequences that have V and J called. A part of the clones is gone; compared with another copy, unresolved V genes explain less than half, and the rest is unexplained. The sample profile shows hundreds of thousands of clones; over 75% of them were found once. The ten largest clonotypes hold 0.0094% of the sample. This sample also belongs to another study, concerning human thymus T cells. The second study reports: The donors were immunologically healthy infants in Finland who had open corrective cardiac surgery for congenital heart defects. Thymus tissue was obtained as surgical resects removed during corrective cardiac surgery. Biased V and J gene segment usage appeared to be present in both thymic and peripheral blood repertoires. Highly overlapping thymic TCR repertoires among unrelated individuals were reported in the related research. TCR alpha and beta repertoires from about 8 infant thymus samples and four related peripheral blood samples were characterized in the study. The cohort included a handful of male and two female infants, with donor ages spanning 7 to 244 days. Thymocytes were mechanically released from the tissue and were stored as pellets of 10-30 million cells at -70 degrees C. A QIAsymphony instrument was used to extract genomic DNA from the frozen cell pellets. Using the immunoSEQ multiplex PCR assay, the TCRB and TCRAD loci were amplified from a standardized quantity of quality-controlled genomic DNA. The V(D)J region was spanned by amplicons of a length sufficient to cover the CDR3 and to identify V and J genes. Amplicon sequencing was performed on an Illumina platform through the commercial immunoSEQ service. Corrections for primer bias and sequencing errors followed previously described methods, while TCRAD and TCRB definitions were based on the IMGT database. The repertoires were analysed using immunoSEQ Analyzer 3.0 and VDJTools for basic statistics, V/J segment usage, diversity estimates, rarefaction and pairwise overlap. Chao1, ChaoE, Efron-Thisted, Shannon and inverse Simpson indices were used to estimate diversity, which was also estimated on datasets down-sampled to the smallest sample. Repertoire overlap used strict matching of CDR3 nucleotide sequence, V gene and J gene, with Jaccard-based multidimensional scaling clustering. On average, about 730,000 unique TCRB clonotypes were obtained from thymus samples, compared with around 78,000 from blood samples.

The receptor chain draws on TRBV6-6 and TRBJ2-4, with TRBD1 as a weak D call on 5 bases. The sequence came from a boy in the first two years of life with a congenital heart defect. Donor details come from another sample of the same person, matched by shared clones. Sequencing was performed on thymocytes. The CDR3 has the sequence CASDSKNIQYF. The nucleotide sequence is TGTGCCAGCGACAGTAAAAACATTCAGTACTTC.